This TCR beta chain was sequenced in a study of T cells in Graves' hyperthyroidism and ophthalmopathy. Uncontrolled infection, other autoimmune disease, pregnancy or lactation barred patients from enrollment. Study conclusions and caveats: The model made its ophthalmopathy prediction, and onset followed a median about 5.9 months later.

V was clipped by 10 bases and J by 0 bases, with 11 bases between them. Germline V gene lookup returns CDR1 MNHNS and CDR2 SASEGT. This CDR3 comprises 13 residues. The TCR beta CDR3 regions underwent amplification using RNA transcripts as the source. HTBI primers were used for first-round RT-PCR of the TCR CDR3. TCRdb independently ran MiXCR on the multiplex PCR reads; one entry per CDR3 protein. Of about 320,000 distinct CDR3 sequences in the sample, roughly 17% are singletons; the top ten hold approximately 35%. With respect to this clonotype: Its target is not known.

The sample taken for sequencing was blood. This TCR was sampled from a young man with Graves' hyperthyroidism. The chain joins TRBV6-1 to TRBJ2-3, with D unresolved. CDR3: CATRYDSTDTQYF. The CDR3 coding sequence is TGTGCCACACGGTACGACAGCACAGATACGCAGTATTTT.